These 32 T cell receptor beta chains were all obtained from the same sample, sequenced in a study of T-cell reconstitution after alpha-beta-depleted transplantation in children. Using unique molecular identifiers, the investigators prepared the TCRbeta library. In TCRdb, the PCR reads were re-called with MiXCR into one record per CDR3 protein. Here the sample spans approximately 430,000 distinct CDR3 sequences, around 16% being singletons. The sample was PBMCs, mostly from graft donor cells, taken 360 days after TCRalphabeta/CD19-depleted stem cell transplant. The receptors originated from a boy under two years old who had a stem cell transplant for Wiskott-Aldrich syndrome, so the T cells may come from the graft donor.

This chain links TRBV15 with TRBJ2-5; TRBD1 is a possible D gene (5 bases). Germline assignment: CDR1 LNHNV and CDR2 YYDKDF (reference sequence). There are 15 residues in the CDR3. Trimming pared 0 bases from V and 7 bases from J, leaving 15 bases between. The CDR3 coding sequence is TGTGCCACCAGCAGAGATGACAGAGCCTATGGGACCCAGTACTTC. This gives the protein CATSRDDRAYGTQYF.

The chain employs TRBV20-1 and TRBJ1-3; D is unresolved. The germline V gene has CDR1 DFQATT and CDR2 SNEGSKA (reference sequence). This CDR3 spans 14 amino acids. V was trimmed by 7 bases and J by 0 bases, leaving 13 bases between them. The CDR3 DNA follows: TGCAGTGGTTGGGAAGGGTCCTCTGGAAACACCATATATTTT. It is translated as CSGWEGSSGNTIYF.

The chain couples TRBV2 to TRBJ2-4; D is ambiguous. CDR1 SNHLY and CDR2 FYNNEI come from the germline V gene. This CDR3 is built from 12 residues. V gave up 7 bases and J gave up 4 bases, with 8 bases separating them. CDR3 bases: TGTGCCAGCACTAGTGTAAAAAACATTCAGTACTTC. This encodes CASTSVKNIQYF.

The genes are TRBV12-3 or TRBV12-4 and TRBJ1-1; D remains unclear. The CDR3 totals 14 residues. Trimming removed 6 bases from V and 5 bases from J, with 16 bases in between. The CDR3 bases are TGTGCCAGCAGCCGCACTCCCCGACGGACTGAAGCTTTCTTT. Translated: CASSRTPRRTEAFF.

The J gene is TRBJ2-2, the V gene TRBV4-3; tentatively, D is TRBD1 or TRBD2 (7 bases each). Trimming stripped 4 bases from V and 0 bases from J, with 21 bases between. This CDR3 is built from 19 residues. Looked up from germline, CDR1 is LGHNA and CDR2 is YSLEER. In DNA, the CDR3 is TGCGCCAGCAGCCGACAGGGTGCCTCGGGAGGTCCGAACACCGGGGAGCTGTTTTTT. Protein product: CASSRQGASGGPNTGELFF.

The sample holds a few counts of this clonotype. This rearrangement joins TRBV5-1 to TRBJ2-7; TRBD1 is a possible D gene (6 bases). The CDR3 sequence is 16 residues long. Germline assignment: CDR1 SGHRS and CDR2 YFSETQ. V shed 0 bases and J shed 2 bases, with 15 bases lying between them. The CDR3 bases are TGCGCCAGCAGCTTGGGAGGGACATCATTGGCCTACGAGCAGTACTTC. Amino acid sequence: CASSLGGTSLAYEQYF.

The rearrangement uses TRBV11-2 and TRBJ2-3, with TRBD2 matching over 8 bases. The length of the CDR3 is 16 residues. V lost 2 bases and J lost 2; bases outside the gene matches: 6. CDR1 and CDR2 from the germline V gene are SGHAT and FQNNGV. The CDR3 sequence is CASSLNRGLATDTQYF. CDR3 nucleotide sequence: TGTGCCAGCAGCTTAAACCGCGGACTAGCCACAGATACGCAGTATTTT.

The chain links TRBV29-1 to TRBJ2-7, with D possibly TRBD1 on 6 matching bases. The CDR3 has 13 residues. Germline CDR1 is SQVTM and CDR2 is ANQGSEA. Trimming pared 5 bases from V and 3 bases from J, leaving 14 bases between. CDR3 residues: CSVSPGTNYEQYF. The CDR3 nucleotides read TGCAGCGTTTCGCCCGGGACAAACTACGAGCAGTACTTC.

This clonotype was counted a single time. V and J are TRBV7-2 and TRBJ2-7; TRBD1 might be the D (6 bases). Germline V gives CDR1 SGHTA, CDR2 FQGNSA. Trimming took off 1 base at V and 2 bases at J, with 12 bases between the two ends. The CDR3 is 15 residues long. The CDR3 sequence is CASSLVPGVPYEQYF. The CDR3 DNA reads TGTGCCAGCAGCTTAGTCCCAGGGGTCCCCTACGAGCAGTACTTC.

This clonotype has only a few counts. The V and J genes are TRBV7-2 and TRBJ2-7; TRBD1 might be the D (6 bases). CDR3 size: 15 residues. V was shortened by 6 bases and J by 3 bases, with 18 bases between the two germline ends. Germline V gene lookup returns CDR1 SGHTA and CDR2 FQGNSA. The CDR3 sequence is CASRLQGSLVYEQYF. The DNA of the CDR3 is TGTGCCAGCAGATTACAGGGCTCGTTGGTCTACGAGCAGTACTTC.

This clonotype occurred a few times. V is TRBV10-3 and J is TRBJ1-3; no clear D. The CDR3 sequence is 13 residues long. V lost 8 bases, J lost 2 bases, and 10 bases lay in between. The germline gives CDR1 ENHRY, CDR2 SYGVKD. CDR3 protein: CAIRENPGNTIYF. The CDR3 region has the DNA TGTGCCATCCGGGAAAACCCTGGAAACACCATATATTTT.

The rearrangement joins TRBV2 to TRBJ2-1; 8 nucleotides agree with TRBD1. Germline CDR1 SNHLY, CDR2 FYNNEI. This CDR3 has 14 residues. V shed 4 bases and J 4 bases; nucleotides not matched to a gene: 3. The CDR3 nucleotides read TGTGCCAGCAGTGCAGGGGGCCGGTACAATGAGCAGTTCTTC. Translating it yields CASSAGGRYNEQFF.

The V gene is TRBV4-1, the J gene TRBJ1-2; TRBD1 aligns across 10 bases. Per the germline V gene, CDR1 is MGHRA and CDR2 is YSYEKL. CDR3 size: 17 residues. The V and J ends lost 1 base and 4 bases, in that order; junction bases with no gene match: 9. CDR3 sequence: CASSQAGQGRYSYGYTF. In DNA, the CDR3 is TGCGCCAGCAGCCAAGCGGGACAGGGGAGATACAGCTATGGCTACACCTTC.

In this sample, this clonotype turned up a few times. The chain combines TRBV10-3 with TRBJ2-5, with 7 bases identical to TRBD1. The CDR3 runs 14 residues. With 7 bases clipped from V and 2 bases from J, the junction kept 7 bases outside the gene matches. Germline loops: CDR1 ENHRY, CDR2 SYGVKD. This chain's CDR3 is CAIKKGQPQETQYF. The CDR3 nucleotides read TGTGCCATCAAGAAGGGACAGCCTCAAGAGACCCAGTACTTC.

The rearrangement joins TRBV11-2 to TRBJ2-7; maybe TRBD2 (7 bases). The length of the CDR3 is 14 residues. Trimming took off 8 bases at V and 4 bases at J, with 18 bases between the two ends. Germline V gives CDR1 SGHAT, CDR2 FQNNGV. CDR3 residues: CASAPIQGGYEQYF. The CDR3 DNA reads as TGTGCCAGCGCACCCATACAGGGAGGGTACGAGCAGTACTTC.

This clonotype was observed a handful of times. This chain uses TRBV19 with TRBJ2-2, with D possibly matching TRBD2 (6 bases). The CDR3 contains 16 residues. V was clipped by 3 bases and J by 5 bases, with 16 bases between them. CDR1 and CDR2 (germline): LNHDA, SQIVND (reference sequence). This CDR3 reads CASSIPTGLATGELFF. DNA of the CDR3: TGTGCCAGTAGTATCCCGACGGGACTTGCGACCGGGGAGCTGTTTTTT.

This clonotype came up a few times. This rearrangement joins TRBV4-1 to TRBJ2-7; D is unclear. The V gene's germline CDR1 is MGHRA and CDR2 YSYEKL. CDR3 length: 15 residues. Trimming removed 0 bases from V and 3 bases from J, with 12 bases in between. The CDR3: CASSQDRAGNYEQYF. CDR3 coding DNA: TGCGCCAGCAGCCAAGATAGGGCCGGCAACTACGAGCAGTACTTC.

This chain connects TRBV10-3 to TRBJ2-1; 9 bases agree with TRBD2. The V gene's germline CDR1 is ENHRY and CDR2 SYGVKD. This CDR3 is built from 16 residues. Trimming cost V 4 bases and J 2 bases; bases outside gene matches: 6. CDR3 region: CAISVSSGMTYNEQFF. In nucleotides, the CDR3 is TGTGCCATCAGTGTATCTAGCGGGATGACCTACAATGAGCAGTTCTTC.

A few counts support this clonotype. This chain joins TRBV5-1 and TRBJ2-3; D unclear. This CDR3 has 14 amino acids. The germline V and J ends were trimmed by 5 bases and 2 bases, with 12 bases remaining between them. Germline values: CDR1 SGHRS, CDR2 YFSETQ. Here the CDR3 reads CASRLAFITDTQYF. The CDR3 nucleotides read TGCGCCAGCAGGTTAGCTTTTATCACAGATACGCAGTATTTT.

This chain links TRBV5-1 with TRBJ2-1; TRBD2 might be the D (5 bases). The ends were cut back, 3 bases at V and 12 bases at J, with 16 bases in the middle. The CDR3 sequence is 13 residues long. The germline CDR1 and CDR2 sequences are SGHRS and YFSETQ. The CDR3 sequence: CASSWTPWERQFF. The CDR3 region has the DNA TGCGCCAGCAGCTGGACCCCGTGGGAGCGGCAGTTCTTC.

This sequence joins TRBV2 and TRBJ1-1, with a possible D match to TRBD1 (6 bases). Trimming cost V 3 bases and J 0 bases, with 17 bases left between them. CDR1 is SNHLY, CDR2 FYNNEI, per germline. This CDR3 contains 17 residues. As DNA, the CDR3 is TGTGCCAGCAGTGAGGTTCGGGGGGCGAGGGTGAACACTGAAGCTTTCTTT. Protein product: CASSEVRGARVNTEAFF.

This clonotype occurred many times. Relative to the germline gene, one junction end is altered; a read error may explain this. The chain links TRBV7-2 to TRBJ2-3; 7 nucleotides agree with TRBD2. Germline V gene sequence: CDR1 SGHTA, CDR2 FQGNSA. The CDR3 length is 13 residues. This CDR3 reads CASSLVAGDTQYF. For the CDR3, the DNA is TGCGCCAGCAGCTTAGTAGCGGGAGATACGCAGTATTTT.

This clonotype occurred a few times. The chain links TRBV5-1 to TRBJ2-3; TRBD2 matches at 9 bases. The germline CDR1 and CDR2 sequences are SGHRS and YFSETQ. The CDR3 runs 16 residues. Trimming took 1 base from V and 2 from J; bases not matched to a gene: 5. DNA of the CDR3: TGCGCCAGCAGCTTGATAGCGGGGGCCCACACAGATACGCAGTATTTT. This sequence encodes CASSLIAGAHTDTQYF.

This clonotype has more than one count but fewer than ten. The chain recombines TRBV12-3 or TRBV12-4 with TRBJ2-5; D could derive from TRBD1 or TRBD2 (6 bases each). The length of the CDR3 is 15 residues. Trimming pared 5 bases from V and 4 bases from J, leaving 17 bases between. The CDR3 spells CASSPRGRRGETQYF. CDR3 nucleotides: TGTGCCAGCAGTCCTCGGGGGCGACGAGGAGAGACCCAGTACTTC.

This clonotype was counted only a few times. The chain couples TRBV5-1 to TRBJ2-7, with 7 bases that match TRBD2. The CDR3 consists of 14 residues. With V trimmed by 1 base and J by 3 bases, 4 bases remained unmatched. CDR1 is SGHRS and CDR2 is YFSETQ in the germline V gene. CDR3 DNA: TGCGCCAGCAGCTTGTATGGGGAGGGCTACGAGCAGTACTTC. This translates into CASSLYGEGYEQYF.

A few counts support this clonotype. The chain recombines TRBV27 with TRBJ2-7, with 8 bases matching TRBD1. With V trimmed by 4 bases and J by 2 bases, 4 bases remained unmatched. Germline V gene lookup returns CDR1 MNHEY and CDR2 SMNVEV (reference sequence). This CDR3 has 14 amino acids. The CDR3 DNA reads as TGTGCCAGCAGTTGGACAGGGCCACCCTACGAGCAGTACTTC. Translating gives CASSWTGPPYEQYF.

In regard to this clonotype: Being one base from a much bigger clone, this may be a read error. The rearrangement joins TRBV7-9 to TRBJ2-1; 13 bases fit TRBD2. Germline CDR1 SEHNR, CDR2 FQNEAQ (reference sequence). CDR3 length: 16 amino acids. The CDR3 nucleotides are TGTGCCAGCAGCCGGGGGGGACTAGCGGGATTCAATGAGCAGCTCTTC. This encodes CASSRGGLAGFNEQLF.

The V gene is TRBV6-1, the J gene TRBJ2-1; D might be TRBD1 (5 bases). In germline, CDR1 is MNHNS, CDR2 SASEGT. The CDR3 sequence is 14 residues long. V was trimmed by 10 bases and J by 8 bases, leaving 21 bases between them. For the CDR3, the DNA is TGTGCCACCAGGACACCCCGTGGGGTGTATGAGCAGTTCTTC. It translates to CATRTPRGVYEQFF.

V and J are TRBV5-1 and TRBJ2-2; possible D gene TRBD1, 6 bases. The CDR3 is 13 residues long. V was clipped by 4 bases and J by 5 bases, with 9 bases between them. Germline V gene data show CDR1 as SGHRS and CDR2 as YFSETQ. The CDR3 here is CASSATGTGELFF. The CDR3 region has the DNA TGCGCCAGCAGCGCAACAGGGACCGGGGAGCTGTTTTTT.

The chain employs TRBV20-1 and TRBJ2-7; D unresolved. CDR3 length equals 14 residues. Germline CDR1 is DFQATT and CDR2 is SNEGSKA (reference sequence). Trimming took off 3 bases at V and 5 bases at J, with 17 bases between the two ends. The CDR3 reads CSASWQPPGNEQYF. CDR3 DNA sequence: TGCAGTGCTAGTTGGCAGCCTCCTGGGAACGAGCAGTACTTC.

A few counts support this clonotype. This chain joins TRBV7-9 and TRBJ1-2, with D perhaps TRBD1 (6 bases). This CDR3 spans 14 amino acids. CDR1 and CDR2 from the germline V gene are SEHNR and FQNEAQ (reference sequence). With 5 bases removed from V and 8 bases from J, the gap between germline ends came to 18 bases. The CDR3 coding sequence is TGTGCCAGCAGCCGGGATCACAGGGCTGAGGGCTACACCTTC. Encoded protein: CASSRDHRAEGYTF.

The chain joins TRBV14 to TRBJ2-1, with D tentatively TRBD2 (6 bases). The germline CDR1 and CDR2 sequences are SGHDN and FVKESK. V shed 4 bases and J shed 6 bases, with 13 bases lying between them. CDR3 length: 14 amino acids. The CDR3 DNA reads TGTGCCAGCAGCCCGAAGACTAGTATCAATGAGCAGTTCTTC. Protein product: CASSPKTSINEQFF.